This T cell receptor beta chain was identified in a study of shared clonotypes between healthy human individuals. Original processing methods: Filtering differed, since immunoSEQ gave only junction sequences and no quality scores. TCRdb's table, derived via immunoSEQ multiplex PCR, lists solely in-frame clones and lacks some. V, J and clone size were drawn from that table, and D and trimming were deduced from the DNA. The sample consists of about 1,900,000 clones, less than 95% of them appearing once. V lost 3 bases, J lost 1 base, and 4 bases lay in between. This CDR3 spans 14 amino acids. Germline lookup yields CDR1 SNHLY and CDR2 FYNNEI. Terminally differentiated effector memory CD45RA+ cells were left out of the naive CD8 fraction, which was CD45RO-negative and positively selected for CCR7.

The chain is built from TRBV2 and TRBJ2-6; D gene ambiguous. The sequence derives from a young man in good health. Sequenced input: naive CD8+ T cells sorted from blood. The CDR3 DNA is TGTGCCAGCAGTGAGGTTTCTGGGGCCAACGTCCTGACTTTC. This translates into CASSEVSGANVLTF.